This T cell receptor (beta chain) was recorded in a study of blood T cell repertoires in COVID-19. Study-wide context: The United States, Italy and Spain provided the acute and convalescent COVID-19 samples.

Seattle patients were enrolled during active infection and followed longitudinally. The table came from immunoSEQ multiplex PCR; TCRdb's copy has only in-frame clones and leaves some out. The table includes 410,000 or so clones, about 88% detected once. The ends were cut back, 3 bases at V and 0 bases at J, with 12 bases in the middle. Looked up from germline, CDR1 is MGHDK and CDR2 is SYGVNS. The CDR3 contains 17 residues. The rearrangement joins TRBV25-1 to TRBJ2-6; the D gene is possibly TRBD2 (6 bases). Sequencing input: peripheral blood. This TCR came from a woman aged 35 to 49 with COVID-19, enrolled during active disease. The CDR3 DNA follows: TGTGCCAGCAGTGAGGGACTCCACAGCTCTGGGGCCAACGTCCTGACTTTC. It is translated as CASSEGLHSSGANVLTF.